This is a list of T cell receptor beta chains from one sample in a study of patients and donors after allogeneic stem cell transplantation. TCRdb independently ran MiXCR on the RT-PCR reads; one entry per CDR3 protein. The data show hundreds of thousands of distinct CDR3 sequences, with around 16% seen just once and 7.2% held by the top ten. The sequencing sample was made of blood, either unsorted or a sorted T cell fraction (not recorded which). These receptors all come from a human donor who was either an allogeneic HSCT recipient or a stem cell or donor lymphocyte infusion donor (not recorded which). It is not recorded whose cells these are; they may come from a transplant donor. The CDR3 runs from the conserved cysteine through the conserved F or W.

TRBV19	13	CASRRGGLDTQYF
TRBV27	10	CASGSPEAFF
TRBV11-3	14	CASSRMDAPVGQFF
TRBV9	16	CASSEPQRDTGSPLHF
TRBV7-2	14	CASSFSGGAGTQYF
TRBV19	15	CASSIRETGGYEQYF
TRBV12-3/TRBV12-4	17	CASSIGSQRRSNYGYTF
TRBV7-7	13	CASSLGEDTEAFF
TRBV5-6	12	CASSPTGHEQYF
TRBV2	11	CASSTFDEQYF
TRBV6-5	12	CASSYSGHEQFF
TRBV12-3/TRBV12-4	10	CASIGREQYF
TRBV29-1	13	CSVENGGNYGYTF
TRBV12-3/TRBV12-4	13	CASSPSLGFFEFF
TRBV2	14	CASSGTGGFNEQFF
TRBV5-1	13	CASSSDIYNEQFF
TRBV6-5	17	CASSYSMVGPYNSPLHF
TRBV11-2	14	CASSLVGHVGEQYF
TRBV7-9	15	CASSPGREISYEQYF
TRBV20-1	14	CSARGRGAQETQYF
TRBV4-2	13	CASSPTPSQPQHF
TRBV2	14	CASGDRGQRQPQHF
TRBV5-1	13	CASSLGGNGGYTF
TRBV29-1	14	CSVTGQGSKNIQYF
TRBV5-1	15	CASSWRGQGTYGYTF
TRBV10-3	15	CAISEDRGRPETQYF
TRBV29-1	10	CSVESGGYTF
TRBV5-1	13	CASSFGVQETQYF
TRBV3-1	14	CASSLAGGTNEQFF
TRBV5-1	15	CASSANALYQETQYF
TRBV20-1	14	CSARVVGSDQPQHF
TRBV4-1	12	CASSQGGVEQYF
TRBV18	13	CASSPKTSDEQYF
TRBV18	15	CASSPPPNYNTEAFF
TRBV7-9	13	CASSLIVGNTIYF
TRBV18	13	CASSPPSGYGYTF
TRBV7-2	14	CASSLAAARNEQYF
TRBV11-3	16	CASSPPVARGKNIQYF
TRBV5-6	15	CASSTGGVSSYEQYF
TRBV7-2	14	CASSLERTGYGYTF
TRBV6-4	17	CASISPRTGAFNQPQHF
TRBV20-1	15	CSVYFSGTVGYEQYF
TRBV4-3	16	CASSQDWRPSYNEQFF
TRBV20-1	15	CSARELGQGGYEQYF
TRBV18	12	CASSVTYNEQFF
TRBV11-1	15	CASRSGQGPTYEQYF